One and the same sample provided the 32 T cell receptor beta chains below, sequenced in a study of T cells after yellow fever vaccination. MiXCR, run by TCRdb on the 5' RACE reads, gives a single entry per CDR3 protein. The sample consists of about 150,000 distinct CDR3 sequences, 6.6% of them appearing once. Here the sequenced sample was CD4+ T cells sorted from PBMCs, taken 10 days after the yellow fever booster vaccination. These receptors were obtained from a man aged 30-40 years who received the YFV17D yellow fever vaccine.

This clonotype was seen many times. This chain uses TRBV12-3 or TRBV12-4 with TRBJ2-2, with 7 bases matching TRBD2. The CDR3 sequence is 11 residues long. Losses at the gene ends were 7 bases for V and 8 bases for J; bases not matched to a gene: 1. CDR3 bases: TGTGCCAGCACACTAGCGGGGGAGCTGTTTTTT. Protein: CASTLAGELFF.

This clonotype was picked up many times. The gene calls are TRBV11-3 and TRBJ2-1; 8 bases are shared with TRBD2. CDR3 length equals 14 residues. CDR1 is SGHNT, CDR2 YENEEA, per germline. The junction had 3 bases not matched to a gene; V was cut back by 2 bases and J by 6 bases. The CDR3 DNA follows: TGTGCCAGCAGCTTAAGCGGGAGCGTCAATGAGCAGTTCTTC. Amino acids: CASSLSGSVNEQFF.

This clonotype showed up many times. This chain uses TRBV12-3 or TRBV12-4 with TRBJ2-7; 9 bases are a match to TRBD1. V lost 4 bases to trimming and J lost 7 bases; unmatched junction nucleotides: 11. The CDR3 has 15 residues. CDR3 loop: CASSYTGGGKREQYF. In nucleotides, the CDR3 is TGTGCCAGCAGTTATACAGGGGGCGGGAAGAGAGAGCAGTACTTC.

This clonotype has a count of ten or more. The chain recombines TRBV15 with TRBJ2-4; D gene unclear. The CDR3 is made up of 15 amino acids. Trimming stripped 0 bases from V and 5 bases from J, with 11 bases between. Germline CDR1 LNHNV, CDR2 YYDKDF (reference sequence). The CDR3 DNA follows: TGTGCCACCAGCAGAGATTTGGCAGGACAAAACATTCAGTACTTC. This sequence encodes CATSRDLAGQNIQYF.

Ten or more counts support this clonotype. Here the CDR3 reads CSASYGTVNQPQHF. In nucleotides, the CDR3 is TGCAGTGCTAGTTACGGGACGGTTAATCAGCCCCAGCATTTT. The gene calls are TRBV20-1 and TRBJ1-5; D may be TRBD1 (5 bases). This CDR3 is 14 amino acids long. V dropped 3 bases and J dropped 4 bases, with 13 bases sitting between them. Germline assignment: CDR1 DFQATT and CDR2 SNEGSKA (reference sequence).

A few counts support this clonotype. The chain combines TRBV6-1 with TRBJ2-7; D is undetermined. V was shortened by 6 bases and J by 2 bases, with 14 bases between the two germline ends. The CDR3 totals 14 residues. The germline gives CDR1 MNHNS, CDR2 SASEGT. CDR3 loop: CASRTGGLPYEQYF. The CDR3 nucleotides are TGTGCCAGCAGGACCGGTGGCCTTCCCTACGAGCAGTACTTC.

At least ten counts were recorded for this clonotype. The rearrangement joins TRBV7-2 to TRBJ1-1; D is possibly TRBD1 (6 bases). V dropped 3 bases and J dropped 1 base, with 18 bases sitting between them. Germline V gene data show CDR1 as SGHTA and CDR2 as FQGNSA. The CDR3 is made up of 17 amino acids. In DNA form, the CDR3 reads TGTGCCAGCAGCTTCTATACTACACCGACAGGGAACACTGAAGCTTTCTTT. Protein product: CASSFYTTPTGNTEAFF. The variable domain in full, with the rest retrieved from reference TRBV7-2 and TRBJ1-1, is GAGVSQSPSNKVTEKGKDVELRCDPISGHTALYWYRQSLGQGLEFLIYFQGNSAPDKSGLPSDRFSAERTGGSVSTLTIQRTQQEDSAVYLCASSFYTTPTGNTEAFFGQGTRLTVV.

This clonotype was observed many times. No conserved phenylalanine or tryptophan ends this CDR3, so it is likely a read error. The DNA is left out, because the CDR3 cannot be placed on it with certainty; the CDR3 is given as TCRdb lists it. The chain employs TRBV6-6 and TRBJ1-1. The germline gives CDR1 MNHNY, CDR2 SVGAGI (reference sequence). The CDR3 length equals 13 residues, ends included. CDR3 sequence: CASSYSIVTVDVL.

CDR3: CASAMNNSPLHF. DNA of the CDR3: TGTGCCAGCGCCATGAATAATTCACCCCTCCACTTT. V is TRBV7-9 and J is TRBJ1-6; D call uncertain. The ends were cut back, 8 bases at V and 5 bases at J, with 7 bases in the middle. The CDR3 consists of 12 residues. Germline V lookup: CDR1 SEHNR, CDR2 FQNEAQ (reference sequence).

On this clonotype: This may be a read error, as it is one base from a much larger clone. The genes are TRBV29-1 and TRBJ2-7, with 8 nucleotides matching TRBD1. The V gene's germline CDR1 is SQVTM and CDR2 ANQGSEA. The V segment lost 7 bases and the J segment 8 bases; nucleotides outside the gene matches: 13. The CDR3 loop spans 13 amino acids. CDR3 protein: CSAKDREGHQQYF. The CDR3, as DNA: TGCAGCGCTAAGGACAGGGAAGGGCACCAGCAGTACTTC.

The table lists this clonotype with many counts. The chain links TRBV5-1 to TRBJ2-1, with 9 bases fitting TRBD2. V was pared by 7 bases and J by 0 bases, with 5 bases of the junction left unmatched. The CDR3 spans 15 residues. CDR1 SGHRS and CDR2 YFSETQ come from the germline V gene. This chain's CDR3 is CASRIAGDSYNEQFF. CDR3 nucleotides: TGCGCCAGCCGCATAGCGGGAGACTCCTACAATGAGCAGTTCTTC.

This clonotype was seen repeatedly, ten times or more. CDR3 region: CSASRGSEQYF. The CDR3 DNA is TGCAGTGCTAGTCGCGGGTCCGAGCAGTACTTC. The chain couples TRBV20-1 to TRBJ2-7, with D perhaps TRBD2 (5 bases). The CDR3 loop spans 11 amino acids. Deletions cut 3 bases from V and 6 bases from J, with 9 bases between. CDR1 DFQATT and CDR2 SNEGSKA come from the germline V gene (reference sequence).

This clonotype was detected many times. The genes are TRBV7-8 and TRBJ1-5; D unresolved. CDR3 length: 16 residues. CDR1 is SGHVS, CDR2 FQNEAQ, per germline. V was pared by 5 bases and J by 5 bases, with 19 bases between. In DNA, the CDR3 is TGTGCCAGCAGCCCGTCGGCTGCCGGCGTGGATCAGCCCCAGCATTTT. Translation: CASSPSAAGVDQPQHF.

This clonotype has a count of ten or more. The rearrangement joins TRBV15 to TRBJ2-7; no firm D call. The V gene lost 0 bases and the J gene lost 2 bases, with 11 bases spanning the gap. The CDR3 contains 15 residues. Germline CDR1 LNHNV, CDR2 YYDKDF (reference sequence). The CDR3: CATSRDRGTTYEQYF. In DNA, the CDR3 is TGTGCCACCAGCAGAGATCGAGGCACCACCTACGAGCAGTACTTC.

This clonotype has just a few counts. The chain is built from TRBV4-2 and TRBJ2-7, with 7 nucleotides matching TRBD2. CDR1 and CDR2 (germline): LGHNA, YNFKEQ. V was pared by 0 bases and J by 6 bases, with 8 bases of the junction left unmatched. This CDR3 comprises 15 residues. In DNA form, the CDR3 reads TGTGCCAGCAGCCAAGATCAGACTAGCCCTAGCGAGCAGTACTTC. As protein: CASSQDQTSPSEQYF.

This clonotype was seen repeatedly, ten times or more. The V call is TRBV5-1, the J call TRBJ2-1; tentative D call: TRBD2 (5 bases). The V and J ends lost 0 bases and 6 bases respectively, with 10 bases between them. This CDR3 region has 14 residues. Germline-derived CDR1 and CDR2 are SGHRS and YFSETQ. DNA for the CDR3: TGCGCCAGCAGCTTGGAGCGGTCGGTCAATGAGCAGTTCTTC. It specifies CASSLERSVNEQFF.

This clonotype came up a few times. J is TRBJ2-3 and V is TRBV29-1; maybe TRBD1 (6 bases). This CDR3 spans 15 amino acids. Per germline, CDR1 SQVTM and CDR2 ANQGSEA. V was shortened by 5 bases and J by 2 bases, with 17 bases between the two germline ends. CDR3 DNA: TGCAGCGTTTTGGACAGAACCAACCCCACAGATACGCAGTATTTT. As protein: CSVLDRTNPTDTQYF.

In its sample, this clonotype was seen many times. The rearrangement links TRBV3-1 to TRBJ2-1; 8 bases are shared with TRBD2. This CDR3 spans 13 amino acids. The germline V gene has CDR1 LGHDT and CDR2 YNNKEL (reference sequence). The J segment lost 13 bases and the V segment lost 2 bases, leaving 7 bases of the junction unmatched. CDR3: CASSQRSVAGQFF. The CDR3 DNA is TGTGCCAGCAGCCAAAGGTCAGTAGCGGGACAGTTCTTC.

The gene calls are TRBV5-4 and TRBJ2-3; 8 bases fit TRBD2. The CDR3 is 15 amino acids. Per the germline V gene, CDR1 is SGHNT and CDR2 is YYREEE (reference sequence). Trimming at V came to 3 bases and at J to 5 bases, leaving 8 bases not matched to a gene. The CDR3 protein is CASSSQREMIDTQYF. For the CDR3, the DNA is TGTGCCAGCAGCTCCCAGCGGGAGATGATAGATACGCAGTATTTT. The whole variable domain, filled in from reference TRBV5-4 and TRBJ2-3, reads ETGVTQSPTHLIKTRGQQVTLRCSSQSGHNTVSWYQQALGQGPQFIFQYYREEENGRGNFPPRFSGLQFPNYSSELNVNALELDDSALYLCASSSQREMIDTQYFGPGTRLTVL.

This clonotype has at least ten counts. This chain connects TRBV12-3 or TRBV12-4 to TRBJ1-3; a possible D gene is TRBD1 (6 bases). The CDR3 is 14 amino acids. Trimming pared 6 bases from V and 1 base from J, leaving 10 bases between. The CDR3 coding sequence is TGTGCCAGCAGAAAACAGGGATCTGGAAACACCATATATTTT. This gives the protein CASRKQGSGNTIYF.

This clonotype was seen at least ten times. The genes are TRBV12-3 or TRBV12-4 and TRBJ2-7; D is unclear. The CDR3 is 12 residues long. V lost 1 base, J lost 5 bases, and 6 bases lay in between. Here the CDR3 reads CASSLDYHEQYF. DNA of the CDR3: TGTGCCAGCAGTTTAGACTACCACGAGCAGTACTTC.

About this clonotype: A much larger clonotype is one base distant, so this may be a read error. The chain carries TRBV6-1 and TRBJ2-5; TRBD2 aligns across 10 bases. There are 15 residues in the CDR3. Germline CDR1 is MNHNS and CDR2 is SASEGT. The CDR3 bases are TGTGCCAGCAGTGAAAATAGCGGGAGGACAGAGACCCGGTACTTC. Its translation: CASSENSGRTETRYF.

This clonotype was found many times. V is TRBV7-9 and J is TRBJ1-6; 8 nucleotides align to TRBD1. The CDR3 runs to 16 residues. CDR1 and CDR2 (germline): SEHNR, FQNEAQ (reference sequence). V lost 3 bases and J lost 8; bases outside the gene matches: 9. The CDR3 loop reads CASSLPQGATDSPLHF. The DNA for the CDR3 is TGTGCCAGCAGCTTGCCCCAGGGGGCGACAGATTCACCCCTCCACTTT.

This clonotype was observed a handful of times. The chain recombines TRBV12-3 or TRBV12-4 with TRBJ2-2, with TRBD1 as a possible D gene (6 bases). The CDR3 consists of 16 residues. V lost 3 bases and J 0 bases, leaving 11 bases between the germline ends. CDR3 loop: CASSLIAGANTGELFF. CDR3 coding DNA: TGTGCCAGCAGTTTGATCGCAGGGGCGAACACCGGGGAGCTGTTTTTT.

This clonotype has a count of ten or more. The CDR3 protein is CASRRTGGFSGANVLTF. CDR3 coding DNA: TGTGCCAGCAGACGGACAGGGGGCTTTTCTGGGGCCAACGTCCTGACTTTC. The chain has TRBV2 and TRBJ2-6, with 11 bases that match TRBD1. V was pared by 6 bases and J by 1 base, with 5 bases of the junction left unmatched. Looked up from germline, CDR1 is SNHLY and CDR2 is FYNNEI. CDR3 length: 17 residues.

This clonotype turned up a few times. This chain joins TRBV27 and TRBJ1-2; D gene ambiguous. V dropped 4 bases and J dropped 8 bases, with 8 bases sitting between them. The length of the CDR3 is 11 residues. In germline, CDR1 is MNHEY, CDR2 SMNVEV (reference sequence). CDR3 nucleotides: TGTGCCAGCAGTTCAGGAAGGGGCTACACCTTC. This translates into CASSSGRGYTF.

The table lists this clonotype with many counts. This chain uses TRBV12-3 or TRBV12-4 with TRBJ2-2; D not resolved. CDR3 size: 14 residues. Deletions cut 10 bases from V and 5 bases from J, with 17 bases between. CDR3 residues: CATKGSVSTGELFF. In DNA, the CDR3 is TGTGCCACAAAAGGGTCAGTGTCGACCGGGGAGCTGTTTTTT.

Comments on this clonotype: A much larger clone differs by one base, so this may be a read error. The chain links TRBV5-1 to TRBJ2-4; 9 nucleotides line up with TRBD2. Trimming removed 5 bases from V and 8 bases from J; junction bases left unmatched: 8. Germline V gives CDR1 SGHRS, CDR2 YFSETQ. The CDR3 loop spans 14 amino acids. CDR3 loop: CASRSGGRDDIQYF. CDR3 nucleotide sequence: TGCGCCAGCAGGTCGGGCGGGAGGGATGACATTCAGTACTTC.

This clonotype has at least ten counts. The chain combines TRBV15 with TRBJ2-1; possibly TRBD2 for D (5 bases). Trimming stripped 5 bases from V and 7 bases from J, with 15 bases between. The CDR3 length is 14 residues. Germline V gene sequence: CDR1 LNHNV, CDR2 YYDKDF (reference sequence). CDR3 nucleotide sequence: TGTGCCACCAGCTTATGGACTCTTAAGAATGAGCAGTTCTTC. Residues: CATSLWTLKNEQFF.

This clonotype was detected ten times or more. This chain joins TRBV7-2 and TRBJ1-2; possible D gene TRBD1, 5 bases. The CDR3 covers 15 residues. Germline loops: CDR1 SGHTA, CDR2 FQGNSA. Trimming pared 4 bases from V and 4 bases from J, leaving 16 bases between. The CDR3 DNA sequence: TGTGCCAGCAGCTCAGCTCTGACAGCTGCCTATGGCTACACCTTC. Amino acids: CASSSALTAAYGYTF.

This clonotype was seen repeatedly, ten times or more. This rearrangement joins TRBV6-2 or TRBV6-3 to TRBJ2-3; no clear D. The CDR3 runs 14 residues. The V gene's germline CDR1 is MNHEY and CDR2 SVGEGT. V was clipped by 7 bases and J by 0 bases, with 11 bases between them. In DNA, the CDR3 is TGTGCCAGCAAGCTTGACCCAAGCACAGATACGCAGTATTTT. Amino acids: CASKLDPSTDTQYF.

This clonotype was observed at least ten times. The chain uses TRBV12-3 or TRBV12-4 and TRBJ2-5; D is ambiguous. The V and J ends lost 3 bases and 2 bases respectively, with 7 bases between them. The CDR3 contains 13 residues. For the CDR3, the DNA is TGTGCCAGCAGTTTTGTCATACAAGAGACCCAGTACTTC. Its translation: CASSFVIQETQYF.